Listed below are T cell receptor beta chains from one sample, sequenced in a study of blood T cell repertoires in COVID-19. Clones were read by immunoSEQ multiplex PCR, and TCRdb kept only the in-frame ones, dropping some. Here the sample spans fewer than 150,000 clones, over 65% being singletons. Material for sequencing was peripheral blood. Receptors originate from an older man with acute or convalescent COVID-19. The CDR3 runs from the conserved cysteine through the conserved F or W. D genes are given only for firm matches. Clone size is given for some rows only: seen once, a few or many times, or a class if the clone is expanded.

length,V,J,D,size,DNA,CDR3
17,TRBV6-6,TRBJ2-7,TRBD1,NA,TGTGCCAGCAGTCGAAACGCTCGGGACAGTCGGGCCTACGAGCAGTACTTC,CASSRNARDSRAYEQYF
18,TRBV3-1/TRBV3-2,TRBJ2-2,TRBD2,NA,TGTGCCAGCAGCCTCCTGACTAGCGGCGCGTCGTACACCGGGGAGCTGTTTTTT,CASSLLTSGASYTGELFF
14,TRBV5-6,TRBJ2-2,NA,few,TGTGCCAGCAGCTCCAGACAGGCCAGAGCGGAGCTGTTTTTT,CASSSRQARAELFF
13,TRBV19,TRBJ2-7,TRBD1,NA,TGTGCCAGTAGTATGGGACAGGGCGACGAGCAGTACTTC,CASSMGQGDEQYF
15,TRBV19,TRBJ1-6,NA,NA,TGTGCCAGTAGTTCCAGGGGCGTCGATAATTCACCCCTCCACTTT,CASSSRGVDNSPLHF
15,TRBV27,TRBJ2-6,NA,NA,TGTGCCAGCAGTTTGGAGGTATCCGGGGCCAACGTCCTGACTTTC,CASSLEVSGANVLTF
14,TRBV5-1,TRBJ2-3,NA,NA,TGCGCCAGCAGCCTGGTGGAGGGCGCAGATACGCAGTATTTT,CASSLVEGADTQYF
15,TRBV5-6,TRBJ2-1,NA,NA,TGTGCCAGCAGCTTCGACAGATTCTCCTACAATGAGCAGTTCTTC,CASSFDRFSYNEQFF
14,TRBV5-1,TRBJ1-5,NA,NA,TGCGCCAGCAGCTTGGCCGGAGGGGGGGAGCCCCAGCATTTT,CASSLAGGGEPQHF
15,TRBV3-1/TRBV3-2,TRBJ2-7,NA,NA,TGTGCCAGCAGCCAAGAAGCCCAGGGGCGCTACGAGCAGTACTTC,CASSQEAQGRYEQYF
15,TRBV2,TRBJ2-2,NA,NA,TGTGCCAGCAGTAGCCTCGGGACTAACACCGGGGAGCTGTTTTTT,CASSSLGTNTGELFF
13,TRBV12-3/TRBV12-4,TRBJ2-2,NA,many,TGTGCCAGCAGTGCAGAGGCCACCGGGGAGCTGTTTTTT,CASSAEATGELFF
14,TRBV30,TRBJ2-7,NA,NA,TGTGCCTGGAGTGTTCTGACTGGTACCTACGAGCAGTACTTC,CAWSVLTGTYEQYF
16,TRBV29-1,TRBJ2-1,TRBD2,NA,TGCAGCGTTGGACTCCGGGGAGGGGATGCCTACAATGAGCAGTTCTTC,CSVGLRGGDAYNEQFF
14,TRBV7-6,TRBJ1-1,NA,NA,TGTGCCAGCAGCCCCGATCAAGGGGGCACTGAAGCTTTCTTT,CASSPDQGGTEAFF
16,TRBV5-8,TRBJ1-1,NA,NA,TGTGCCAGCAGCTTGGATCCCGGGGGGCTGAACACTGAAGCTTTCTTT,CASSLDPGGLNTEAFF
13,TRBV20-1,TRBJ2-7,TRBD1,NA,TGCAGTGCTAGTAACAGGGGTTCCTACGAGCAGTACTTC,CSASNRGSYEQYF
16,TRBV11-2,TRBJ1-6,NA,NA,TGTGCCAGCAGCCCCCCACGGACAGCAGATAATTCACCCCTCCACTTT,CASSPPRTADNSPLHF
14,TRBV5-1,TRBJ2-5,TRBD1,NA,TGCGCCAGCAGCTTGACAGGGGCTGTAGAGACCCAGTACTTC,CASSLTGAVETQYF
18,TRBV7-9,TRBJ2-6,NA,NA,TGTGCCAGCAGCCCTCTTGAGTTATGGTCTTCTGGGGCCAACGTCCTGACTTTC,CASSPLELWSSGANVLTF
13,TRBV6-5,TRBJ1-2,NA,NA,TGTGCCAGCAGTTACTCGGCCAGGGCCGGCTACACCTTC,CASSYSARAGYTF
14,TRBV5-1,TRBJ1-2,TRBD1,NA,TGCGCCAGCAGCCCGCCCGGGACAGGCTATGGCTACACCTTC,CASSPPGTGYGYTF
14,TRBV6-5,TRBJ1-1,TRBD1,NA,TGTGCCAGCAGTTACATAACAGGGGGCACTGAAGCTTTCTTT,CASSYITGGTEAFF
14,TRBV18,TRBJ2-3,TRBD2,NA,TGTGCCAGCTCACCGGCGGGGGGACCAGATACGCAGTATTTT,CASSPAGGPDTQYF
15,TRBV6-5,TRBJ1-2,TRBD1,once,TGTGCCAGCAGATACCCCGGGACAGGGGGCCATGGCTACACCTTC,CASRYPGTGGHGYTF
18,TRBV7-6,TRBJ1-4,NA,NA,TGTGCCAGCAGCCGACGTTATGGATTCGGACAGCTTAATGAAAAACTGTTTTTT,CASSRRYGFGQLNEKLFF
11,TRBV5-1,TRBJ2-5,NA,NA,TGCGCCAGCAGCATACAAGAGACCCAGTACTTC,CASSIQETQYF